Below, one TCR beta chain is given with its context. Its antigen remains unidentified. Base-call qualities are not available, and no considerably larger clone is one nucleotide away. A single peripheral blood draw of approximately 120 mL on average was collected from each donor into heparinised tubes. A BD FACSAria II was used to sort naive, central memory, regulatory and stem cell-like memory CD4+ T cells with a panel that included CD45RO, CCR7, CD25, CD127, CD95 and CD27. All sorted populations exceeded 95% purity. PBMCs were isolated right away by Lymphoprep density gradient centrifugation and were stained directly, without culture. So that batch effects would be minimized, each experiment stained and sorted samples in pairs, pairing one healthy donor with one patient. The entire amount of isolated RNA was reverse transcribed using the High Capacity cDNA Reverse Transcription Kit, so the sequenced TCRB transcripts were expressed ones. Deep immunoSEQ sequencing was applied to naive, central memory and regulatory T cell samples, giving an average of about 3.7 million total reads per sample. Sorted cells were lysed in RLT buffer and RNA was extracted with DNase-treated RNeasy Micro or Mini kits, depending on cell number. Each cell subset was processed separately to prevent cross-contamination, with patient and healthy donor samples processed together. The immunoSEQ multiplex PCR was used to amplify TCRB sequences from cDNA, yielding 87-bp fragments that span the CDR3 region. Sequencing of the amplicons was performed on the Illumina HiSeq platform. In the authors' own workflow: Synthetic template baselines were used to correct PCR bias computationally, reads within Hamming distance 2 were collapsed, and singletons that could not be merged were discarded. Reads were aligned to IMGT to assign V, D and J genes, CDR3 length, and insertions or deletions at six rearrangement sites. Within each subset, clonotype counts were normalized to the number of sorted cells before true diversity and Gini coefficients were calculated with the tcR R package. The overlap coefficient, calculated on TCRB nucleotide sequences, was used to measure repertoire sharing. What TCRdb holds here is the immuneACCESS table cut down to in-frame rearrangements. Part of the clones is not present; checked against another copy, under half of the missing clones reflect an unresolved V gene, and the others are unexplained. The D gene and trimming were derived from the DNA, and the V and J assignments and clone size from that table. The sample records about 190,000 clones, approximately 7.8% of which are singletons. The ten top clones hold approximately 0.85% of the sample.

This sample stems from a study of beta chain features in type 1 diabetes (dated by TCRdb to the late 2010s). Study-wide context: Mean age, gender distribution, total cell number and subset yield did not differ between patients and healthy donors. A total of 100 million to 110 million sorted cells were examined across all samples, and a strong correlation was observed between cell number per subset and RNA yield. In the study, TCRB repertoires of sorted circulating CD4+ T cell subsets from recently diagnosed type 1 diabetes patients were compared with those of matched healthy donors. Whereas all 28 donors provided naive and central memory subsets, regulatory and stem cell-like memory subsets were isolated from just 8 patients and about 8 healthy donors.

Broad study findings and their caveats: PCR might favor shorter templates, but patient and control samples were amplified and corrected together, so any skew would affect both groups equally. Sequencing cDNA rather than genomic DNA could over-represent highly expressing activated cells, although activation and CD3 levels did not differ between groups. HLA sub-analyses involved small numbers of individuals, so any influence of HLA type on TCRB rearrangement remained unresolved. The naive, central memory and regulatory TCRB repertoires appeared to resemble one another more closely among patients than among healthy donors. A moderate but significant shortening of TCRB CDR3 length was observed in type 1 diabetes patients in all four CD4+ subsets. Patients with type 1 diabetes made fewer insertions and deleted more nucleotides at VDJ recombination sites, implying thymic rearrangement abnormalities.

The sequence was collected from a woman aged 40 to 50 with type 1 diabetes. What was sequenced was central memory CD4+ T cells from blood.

The DNA is as follows: TGTGCCAGCAGCTTGCGGCAGGGAGGCAGCACCGGGGAGCTGTTTTTT. It encodes CASSLRQGGSTGELFF. The rearranged chain carries TRBV5-6 and TRBJ2-2; perhaps TRBD2 is the D gene, with 6 bases matching. The junction shows trimming of 1 base on V and 4 bases on J, plus 14 bases between the germline ends. In the germline V gene, CDR1 corresponds to SGHDT and CDR2 to YYEEEE. The CDR3, cysteine through phenylalanine, is 16 amino acids long. Solely the CDR3 DNA is kept, with 48 bases framed from the first base.